This is a list of T cell receptor beta chains from one sample in a study of early T cells in non-severe SARS-CoV-2 infection. TCRdb re-analysed the 5' RACE reads in MiXCR, keeping a single row per CDR3 protein. The table records 100,000 to 120,000 distinct CDR3 sequences, about an eighth of them present only once. Input material: whole blood. The receptors were sampled from an adult who was a healthcare worker with PCR-confirmed SARS-CoV-2 infection or an uninfected control (not recorded which). The conserved cysteine and the conserved F or W are not part of the CDR3 here. A D gene is named only where the DNA matches it firmly.

TRBV30 NA AWGKGAYEQY
TRBV13 NA ASKQGGTYEQY
TRBV5-4 NA ASSSLIRQGLAGYT
TRBV11-3 NA ASSYSRGPQSIDTQY
TRBV5-1 NA ASSLPEEKLF
TRBV3-1 TRBD2 ASSPLAGVYNEQF
TRBV19 TRBD1 ASSRTGGYEQY
TRBV11-3 NA ASSPLSSAAAQETQY
TRBV2 NA ASRATVNTGELF
TRBV3-1 NA ASRRQYGSVNSPLH
TRBV5-1 NA ASSLDSINQPQH
TRBV5-1 NA ASSEWGSDTQY
TRBV19 NA ASSIDEVGKAF
TRBV7-8 NA ASSTRGEKLF
TRBV11-2 TRBD1 ASSIGQDLF
TRBV12-3/TRBV12-4 NA ASSYQTVSRGTEAF
TRBV12-3/TRBV12-4 NA ASGREGSSYNSPLH
TRBV12-3/TRBV12-4 NA ASSFGPDGDGGEQY
TRBV6-5 NA ASGVGSANEKLF
TRBV11-2 TRBD2 ASSLAGERYNEQF
TRBV11-2 NA ASSLLPAGAYEQY
TRBV5-1 NA ASSLTGAQVPGELF
TRBV12-3/TRBV12-4 NA ASSAGGSSGGTQY
TRBV2 NA ASSEVRGTEAF
TRBV12-3/TRBV12-4 NA ASRWDLNTGELF
TRBV5-1 TRBD2 ASSLGLVSYEQY
TRBV19 NA ASSSRRAPRDIQY